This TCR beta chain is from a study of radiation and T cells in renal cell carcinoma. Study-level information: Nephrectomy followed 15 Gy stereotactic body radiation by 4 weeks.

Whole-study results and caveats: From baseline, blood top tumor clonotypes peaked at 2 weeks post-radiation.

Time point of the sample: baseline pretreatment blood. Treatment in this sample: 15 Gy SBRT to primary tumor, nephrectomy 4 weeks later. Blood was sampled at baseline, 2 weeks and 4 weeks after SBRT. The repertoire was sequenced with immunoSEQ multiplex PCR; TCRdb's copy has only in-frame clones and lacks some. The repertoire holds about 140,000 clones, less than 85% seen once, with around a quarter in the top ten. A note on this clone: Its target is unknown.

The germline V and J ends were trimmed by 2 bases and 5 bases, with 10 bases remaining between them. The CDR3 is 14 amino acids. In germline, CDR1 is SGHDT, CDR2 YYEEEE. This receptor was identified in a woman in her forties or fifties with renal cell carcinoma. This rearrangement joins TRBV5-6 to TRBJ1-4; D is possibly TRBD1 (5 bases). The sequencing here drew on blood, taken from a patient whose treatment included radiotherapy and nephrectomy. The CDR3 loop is CASSFRALNEKLFF. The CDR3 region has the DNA TGTGCCAGCAGCTTCAGGGCCCTGAATGAAAAACTGTTTTTT.